Given below is one T cell receptor beta chain in context. Its antigen is currently unknown. There were TCR beta CDR3 regions amplified from RNA transcripts. The TCR CDR3 first-round RT-PCR relied on the HTBI primer set. TCRdb analysed the multiplex PCR reads with MiXCR anew, one entry per CDR3 protein. In the table there are around 760,000 distinct CDR3 sequences, roughly 32% of which are singletons. The data originate from a study of T cells in Graves' hyperthyroidism and ophthalmopathy. Overall study context: Staff took peripheral blood when the initial diagnosis was made, before any treatment began. The study's findings and limits: A 13 V-J signature model discriminated ophthalmopathy versus stable hyperthyroidism.

Clinicians diagnosed patients from clinical symptoms, serum thyroxine and TRAb, thyroid ultrasound and orbital computed tomography. This CDR3 spans 12 amino acids. Germline values: CDR1 SQVTM, CDR2 ANQGSEA. Trimming left V 7 bases short and J 6 bases short, with 13 bases between. This sequence joins TRBV29-1 and TRBJ1-5, with a possible D match to TRBD1 (5 bases). This clonotype originated in a woman between 40 and 50 years old with Graves' hyperthyroidism. Input material: blood. As DNA, the CDR3 is TGCAGCGCCCCCCCCAGGGCTCAGCCCCAGCATTTT. This codes for CSAPPRAQPQHF.